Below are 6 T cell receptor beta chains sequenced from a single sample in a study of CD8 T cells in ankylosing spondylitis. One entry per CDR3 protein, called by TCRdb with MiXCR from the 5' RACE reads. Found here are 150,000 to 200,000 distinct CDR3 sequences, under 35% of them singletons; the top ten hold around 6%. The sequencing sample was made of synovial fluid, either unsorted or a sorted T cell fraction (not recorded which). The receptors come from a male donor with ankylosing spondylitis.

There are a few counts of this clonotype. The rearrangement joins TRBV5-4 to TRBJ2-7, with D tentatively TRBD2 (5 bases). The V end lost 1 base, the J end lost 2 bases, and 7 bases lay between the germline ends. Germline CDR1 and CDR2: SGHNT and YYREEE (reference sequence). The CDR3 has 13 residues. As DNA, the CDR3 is TGTGCCAGCAGCTTGCGGGGAACCTACGAGCAGTACTTC. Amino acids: CASSLRGTYEQYF.

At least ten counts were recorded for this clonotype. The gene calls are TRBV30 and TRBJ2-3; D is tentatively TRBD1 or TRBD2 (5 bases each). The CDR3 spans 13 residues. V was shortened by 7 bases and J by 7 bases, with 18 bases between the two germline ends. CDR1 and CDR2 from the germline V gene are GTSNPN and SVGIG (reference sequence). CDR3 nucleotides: TGTGCCTCCGCGCGAGGGGAGAGAAATACGCAGTATTTT. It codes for CASARGERNTQYF.

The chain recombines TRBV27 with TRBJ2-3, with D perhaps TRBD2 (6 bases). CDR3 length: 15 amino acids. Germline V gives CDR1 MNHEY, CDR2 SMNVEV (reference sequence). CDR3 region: CASQGAAGHTDTQYF. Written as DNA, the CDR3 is TGTGCTTCACAAGGGGCAGCGGGCCACACAGATACGCAGTATTTT.

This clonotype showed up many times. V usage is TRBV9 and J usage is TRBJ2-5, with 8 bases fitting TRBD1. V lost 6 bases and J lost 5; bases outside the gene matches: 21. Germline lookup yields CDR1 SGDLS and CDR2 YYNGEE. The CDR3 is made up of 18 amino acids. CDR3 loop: CASTRGAVQGGLGETQYF. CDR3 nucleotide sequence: TGTGCCAGCACAAGAGGGGCTGTACAGGGGGGACTTGGGGAGACCCAGTACTTC.

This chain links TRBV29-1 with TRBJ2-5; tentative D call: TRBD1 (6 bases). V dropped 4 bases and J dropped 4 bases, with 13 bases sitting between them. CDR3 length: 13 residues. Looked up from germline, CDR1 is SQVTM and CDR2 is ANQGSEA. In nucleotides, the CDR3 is TGCAGCGTTGCAAAACAGGGAAGAGAGACCCAGTACTTC. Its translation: CSVAKQGRETQYF.

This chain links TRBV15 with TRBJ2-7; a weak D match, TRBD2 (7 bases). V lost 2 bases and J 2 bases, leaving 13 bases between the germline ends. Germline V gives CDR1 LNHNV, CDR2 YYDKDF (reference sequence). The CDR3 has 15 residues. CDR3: CATSRTRGGAYEQYF. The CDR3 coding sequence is TGTGCCACCAGCAGAACCAGAGGGGGGGCCTACGAGCAGTACTTC. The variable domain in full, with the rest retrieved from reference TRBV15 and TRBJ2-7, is DAMVIQNPRYQVTQFGKPVTLSCSQTLNHNVMYWYQQKSSQAPKLLFHYYDKDFNNEADTPDNFQSRRPNTSFCFLDIRSPGLGDTAMYLCATSRTRGGAYEQYFGPGTRLTVT.